This TCR beta chain originates from a study of blood T cells in healthy people across ages. The overall study: The template switching approach captured approximately one barcoded beta molecule for every two T cells.

Study conclusions and caveats: Unknown CMV status may confound age-related changes in expanded clones. Naive CD4+ cells and diversity were both higher in long-lived donors than in aged donors.

With respect to this clonotype: The antigen remains undetermined.

Alongside a J-beta primer mix, a sample-barcoded 5' primer served in a second PCR lasting about 7 to 12 cycles. Each cDNA molecule was tagged by a template-switch adaptor with 12 random nucleotides. Each CDR3 protein gets one entry after TCRdb re-called the 5' RACE reads with MiXCR. The repertoire holds about 900,000 distinct CDR3 sequences, with 45% to 50% as singletons. The CDR3 runs to 12 residues. Germline CDR1 and CDR2: ENHRY and SYGVKD. Between the trimmed V and J ends, which lost 0 bases and 10 bases, there was a span of 9 bases. This sequence originates from a man aged 30 to 45 in good health. The genes are TRBV10-3 and TRBJ1-2; D unresolved. The source material was blood. The DNA for the CDR3 is TGTGCCATCAGTGAGTCGGTCCGGACCTACACCTTC. Protein product: CAISESVRTYTF.